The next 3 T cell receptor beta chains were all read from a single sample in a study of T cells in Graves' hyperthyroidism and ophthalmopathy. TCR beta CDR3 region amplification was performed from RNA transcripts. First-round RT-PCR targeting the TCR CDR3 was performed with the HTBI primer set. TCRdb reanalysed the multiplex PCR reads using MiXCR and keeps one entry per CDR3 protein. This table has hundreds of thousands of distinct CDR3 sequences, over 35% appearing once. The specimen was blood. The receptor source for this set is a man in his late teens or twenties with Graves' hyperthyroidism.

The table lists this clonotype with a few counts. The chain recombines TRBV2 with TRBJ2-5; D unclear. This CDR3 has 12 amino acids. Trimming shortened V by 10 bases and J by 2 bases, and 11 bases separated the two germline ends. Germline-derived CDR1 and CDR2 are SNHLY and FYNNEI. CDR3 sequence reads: CAIVNWQETQYF. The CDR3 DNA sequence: TGTGCCATCGTGAACTGGCAAGAGACCCAGTACTTC.

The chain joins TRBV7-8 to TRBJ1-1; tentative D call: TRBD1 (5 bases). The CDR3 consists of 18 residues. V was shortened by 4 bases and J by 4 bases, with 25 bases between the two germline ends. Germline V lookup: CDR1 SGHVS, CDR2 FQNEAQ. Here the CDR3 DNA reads TGTGCCAGCAGCTCCACCCCCGGCACCCTCGGGGCAGGCACTGAAGCTTTCTTT. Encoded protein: CASSSTPGTLGAGTEAFF.

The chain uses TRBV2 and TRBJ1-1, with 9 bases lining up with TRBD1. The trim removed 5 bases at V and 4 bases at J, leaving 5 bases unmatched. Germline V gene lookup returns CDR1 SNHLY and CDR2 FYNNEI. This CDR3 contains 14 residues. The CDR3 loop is CASSWDREFTEAFF. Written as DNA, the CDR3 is TGTGCCAGCAGTTGGGACAGGGAGTTCACTGAAGCTTTCTTT.